The rows below give T cell receptor beta chains drawn from one sample of a study of cytomegalovirus exposure and HLA in healthy donors. The method was immunoSEQ multiplex PCR; TCRdb's version includes in-frame clones alone and lacks a portion of them. This sample has 35,000 to 45,000 clones, with roughly half found just once. Sequencing was carried out using PBMCs. The receptors stem from a human donor in good health. CDR3s include the opening cysteine and the closing phenylalanine or tryptophan. D genes are given only for firm matches. Size tells how often a clone was seen (once, few, many) or the class of an expanded clone, and some rows leave it out.

D | J | V | size | DNA | CDR3
- | TRBJ1-2 | TRBV19 | - | TGTGCCAGTACTGGGAGTGGGGGCGCTTATGGCTACACCTTC | CASTGSGGAYGYTF
TRBD2 | TRBJ2-3 | TRBV2 | - | TGTGCCAGCAGGGAGGGACTAGCGGGGGGAGAGGGCACGCAGTATTTT | CASREGLAGGEGTQYF
- | TRBJ1-2 | TRBV6-5 | - | TGTGCCAGCAGTTTCCTACCTCAGGAGGGTTACACCTTC | CASSFLPQEGYTF
- | TRBJ2-7 | TRBV28 | - | TGTGCCAGCAGTATCGGGGGATTGCAGTACTTC | CASSIGGLQYF
TRBD1 | TRBJ1-5 | TRBV7-9 | - | TGTGCCAGCAGCCCCTCTAGGGGGCGGGGCAATCAGCCCCAGCATTTT | CASSPSRGRGNQPQHF
- | TRBJ2-1 | TRBV15 | - | TGTGCCACCAGCAGAGATCGGGGTAGGATGGTTGAGCAGTTCTTC | CATSRDRGRMVEQFF
TRBD1 | TRBJ1-4 | TRBV7-6 | - | TGTGCCAGCAGCCTTGCCAGGGGGGAAAAACTGTTTTTT | CASSLARGEKLFF
TRBD1 | TRBJ1-1 | TRBV25-1 | - | TGTGCCAGCAGTAAACCGGGGACAGGCGGGTCCGAAGCTTTCTTT | CASSKPGTGGSEAFF
- | TRBJ2-2 | TRBV5-6 | - | TGTGCCAGCAGCTTGGGGGGACCCGGGGGCACCGGGGAGCTGTTTTTT | CASSLGGPGGTGELFF
- | TRBJ1-2 | TRBV19 | - | TGTGCCAGTAGTATCAGATGGGGGCGCGGGTATGGCTACACCTTC | CASSIRWGRGYGYTF
- | TRBJ1-2 | TRBV5-1 | - | TGCGCCAGCAGCATGCAGGGGAGCAACTATGGCTACACCTTC | CASSMQGSNYGYTF
- | TRBJ2-7 | TRBV19 | few | TGTGCCAGTAGGGAGCCGTCATCTGGCAGGGGCGCCTACGAGCAGTACTTC | CASREPSSGRGAYEQYF
TRBD2 | TRBJ2-7 | TRBV30 | - | TGTGCCTGGATAACTTTGACGGGAGGCGGCGAGCAGTACTTC | CAWITLTGGGEQYF
- | TRBJ2-5 | TRBV7-6 | - | TGTGCCAGCAGCTTTACAGGGCTTGGGACCCAGTACTTC | CASSFTGLGTQYF
TRBD2 | TRBJ2-7 | TRBV7-9 | - | TGTGCCAGCAGCTCAAAACTAGCGGGAGCTGCCTACGAGCAGTACTTC | CASSSKLAGAAYEQYF